Listed here are 32 T cell receptor beta chains from one sample, sequenced in a study of neurological immune-mediated disorders (dated 2019 in TCRdb). Receptor amplification or capture employed 5' RACE. TCRdb names Illumina HiSeq 2500 as the instrument used. TCRdb's own reprocessing of the public reads used fastp at Q25 and MiXCR and kept productive beta chains. Every CDR3 protein is listed once, alongside the most common genes and DNA of its rows. This sample gives around 46,000 distinct CDR3 sequences in total; roughly 2% of them show up just once. Of the sample, 2% to 2.5% is held by the ten largest clones. The sample was PBMCs. These receptor sequences come from a woman in her forties with multiple sclerosis.

The chain has TRBV10-3 and TRBJ1-1; D may be TRBD1 (5 bases). The CDR3 loop spans 13 amino acids. CDR1 ENHRY and CDR2 SYGVKD come from the germline V gene. V was pared by 9 bases and J by 1 base, with 12 bases between. CDR3 nucleotide sequence: TGTGCCATAGGAGCGGGGGGGAACACTGAAGCTTTCTTT. Amino acid sequence: CAIGAGGNTEAFF.

This clonotype showed up many times. This chain uses TRBV9 with TRBJ1-1; no reliable D call. Germline V CDR1 and CDR2: SGDLS, YYNGEE. There are 12 residues in the CDR3. Trimming cost V 0 bases and J 8 bases, with 8 bases left between them. Written as DNA, the CDR3 is TGTGCCAGCAGCGTAGGAACCGAAGAAGCTTTCTTT. It is translated as CASSVGTEEAFF. The full variable domain, rest sourced from reference TRBV9 and TRBJ1-1, is DSGVTQTPKHLITATGQRVTLRCSPRSGDLSVYWYQQSLDQGLQFLIQYYNGEERAKGNILERFSAQQFPDLHSELNLSSLELGDSALYFCASSVGTEEAFFGQGTRLTVV.

The sample holds many counts of this clonotype. CDR3 DNA: TGTGCCAGCAGCCGAGACAGGGCTGGCAATCAGCCCCAGCATTTT. Its translation: CASSRDRAGNQPQHF. The J gene is TRBJ1-5, the V gene TRBV2; TRBD1 agrees at 7 bases. Germline CDR1 SNHLY, CDR2 FYNNEI. The CDR3 consists of 15 residues. Losses at the gene ends were 6 bases for V and 2 bases for J; bases not matched to a gene: 7.

This clonotype appeared many times. This chain uses TRBV7-9 with TRBJ1-1, with 7 bases lining up with TRBD1. This CDR3 is built from 13 residues. Per the germline V gene, CDR1 is SEHNR and CDR2 is FQNEAQ (reference sequence). V lost 6 bases and J lost 8; bases outside the gene matches: 9. CDR3 DNA sequence: TGTGCCAGCAGTTCGACAGGGACCGGCGAAGCTTTCTTT. Its translation: CASSSTGTGEAFF.

In this sample, this clonotype turned up many times. The chain combines TRBV5-1 with TRBJ2-2, with TRBD1 identical over 10 bases. The J segment lost 4 bases and the V segment lost 4 bases, leaving 4 bases of the junction unmatched. This CDR3 has 15 amino acids. From germline, CDR1 is SGHRS and CDR2 YFSETQ. The CDR3 here is CASSLGTGATGELFF. DNA of the CDR3: TGCGCCAGCAGCCTGGGGACAGGGGCCACCGGGGAGCTGTTTTTT.

The sample holds many counts of this clonotype. This chain joins TRBV20-1 and TRBJ1-1; D gene unclear. The V and J ends lost 1 base and 5 bases respectively, with 5 bases between them. Germline loops: CDR1 DFQATT, CDR2 SNEGSKA (reference sequence). The CDR3 is made up of 11 amino acids. The CDR3 DNA follows: TGCAGTGCTAGAGGCTTGACTGAAGCTTTCTTT. Amino acids: CSARGLTEAFF.

This clonotype was found many times. Just one base apart from a much larger clone, this may be a read error. This CDR3 is missing its conserved last phenylalanine or tryptophan, likely due to a read error. The chain is built from TRBV12-3 or TRBV12-4 and TRBJ2-7, with 7 bases that match TRBD1. The CDR3 has 13 residues. V lost 6 bases and J lost 4; bases outside the gene matches: 6. The CDR3 sequence is CASSRNRGYEQYC. As DNA, the CDR3 is TGTGCCAGCAGCCGCAACAGGGGATACGAGCAGTACTGC.

This clonotype was seen at least ten times. This rearrangement joins TRBV11-2 to TRBJ2-1, with D unresolved. V was clipped by 0 bases and J by 9 bases, with 9 bases between them. Germline loops: CDR1 SGHAT, CDR2 FQNNGV. This CDR3 comprises 13 residues. The CDR3 sequence is CASSLDTIGEQFF. CDR3 coding DNA: TGTGCCAGCAGCTTAGACACGATCGGTGAGCAGTTCTTC. The full variable domain, completed using reference TRBV11-2 and TRBJ2-1, is EAGVAQSPRYKIIEKRQSVAFWCNPISGHATLYWYQQILGQGPKLLIQFQNNGVVDDSQLPKDRFSAERLKGVDSTLKIQPAKLEDSAVYLCASSLDTIGEQFFGPGTRLTVL.

This clonotype was found many times. The V gene is TRBV12-3 or TRBV12-4, the J gene TRBJ1-2, with a tentative D call TRBD1 (5 bases). Trimming cost V 6 bases and J 8 bases, with 13 bases left between them. The CDR3 is 12 residues long. CDR3 in DNA: TGTGCCAGCAGCCCCCGGGGGTTCGGCTACACCTTC. Translated: CASSPRGFGYTF.

This clonotype was picked up many times. The chain joins TRBV5-1 to TRBJ1-6; TRBD1 is a possible D gene (5 bases). V was pared by 3 bases and J by 7 bases, with 11 bases between. This CDR3 is built from 14 residues. Germline V gene sequence: CDR1 SGHRS, CDR2 YFSETQ. CDR3: CASSSTASNSPLHF. The CDR3 coding sequence is TGCGCCAGCAGCTCGACAGCTTCGAATTCACCCCTCCACTTT.

This clonotype has a count of ten or more. This chain connects TRBV7-9 to TRBJ1-1, with D hard to call. The CDR3 covers 12 residues. V lost 1 base and J 0 bases, leaving 0 bases between the germline ends. Germline values: CDR1 SEHNR, CDR2 FQNEAQ (reference sequence). CDR3: CASSLVNTEAFF. In nucleotides, the CDR3 is TGTGCCAGCAGCTTAGTGAACACTGAAGCTTTCTTT.

This clonotype has ten or more counts. The V gene is TRBV7-6, the J gene TRBJ2-3; D is perhaps TRBD2 (7 bases). Trimming removed 8 bases from V and 3 bases from J, with 21 bases in between. Germline CDR1 reads SGHVS; CDR2 reads FNYEAQ. The CDR3 sequence is 16 residues long. The CDR3 bases are TGTGCCAGCTTGTTTGCGAGGACAGCGGGGACAGATACGCAGTATTTT. It translates to CASLFARTAGTDTQYF.

In its sample, this clonotype was seen many times. J is TRBJ1-5 and V is TRBV29-1; 10 positions match TRBD1. Germline CDR1 and CDR2: SQVTM and ANQGSEA. J was trimmed by 2 bases and V by 6 bases; bases with no gene match: 1. The CDR3 length is 13 residues. CDR3 region: CSVGTGGNQPQHF. The DNA of the CDR3 is TGCAGCGTGGGGACAGGGGGCAATCAGCCCCAGCATTTT.

This clonotype was seen at least ten times. This chain connects TRBV7-2 to TRBJ1-4; 9 nucleotides align to TRBD1. Germline V gives CDR1 SGHTA, CDR2 FQGNSA. The CDR3 is 18 amino acids. The junction had 17 bases not matched to a gene; V was cut back by 5 bases and J by 7 bases. As DNA, the CDR3 is TGTGCCAGCAGCGGCCGGGACAGGGATACGTCCGGTGGTGAAAAACTGTTTTTT. It translates to CASSGRDRDTSGGEKLFF.

The table lists this clonotype with many counts. This sequence joins TRBV2 and TRBJ2-2, with D maybe TRBD2 (6 bases). Trimming took 3 bases from V and 3 from J, leaving 14 bases between them. Germline CDR1 reads SNHLY; CDR2 reads FYNNEI. The CDR3 is 16 amino acids. Here the CDR3 reads CASSDDAGTYTGELFF. The CDR3 region has the DNA TGTGCCAGCAGTGATGATGCGGGGACCTACACCGGGGAGCTGTTTTTT.

This clonotype was seen a handful of times. A clone one base away is much larger, so this may be a read error. The chain links TRBV27 to TRBJ1-2, with D possibly matching TRBD1 (5 bases). V lost 6 bases to trimming and J lost 14 bases, with 19 bases between them. Germline lookup yields CDR1 MNHEY and CDR2 SMNVEV (reference sequence). This CDR3 has 12 amino acids. CDR3 residues: CASSNRGRAKTF. In DNA form, the CDR3 reads TGTGCCAGCAGCAACCGGGGGAGGGCAAAAACCTTC.

This clonotype occurred many times. The chain recombines TRBV4-1 with TRBJ2-1; TRBD2 matches at 9 bases. V trimming: 8 bases; J trimming: 3 bases; junction bases outside the gene matches: 8. CDR1 MGHRA and CDR2 YSYEKL come from the germline V gene. CDR3 length: 15 amino acids. The CDR3 sequence: CASAPERGVYNEQFF. Written as DNA, the CDR3 is TGCGCCAGCGCTCCCGAGCGGGGGGTCTACAATGAGCAGTTCTTC.

This clonotype was seen repeatedly, ten times or more. The chain joins TRBV5-1 to TRBJ1-1; 8 nucleotides align to TRBD1. V was pared by 7 bases and J by 1 base, with 6 bases of the junction left unmatched. The CDR3 length is 14 residues. Germline V gives CDR1 SGHRS, CDR2 YFSETQ. The chain's CDR3 is CASEGGTGNTEAFF. The CDR3 DNA is TGCGCCAGCGAAGGAGGGACAGGGAACACTGAAGCTTTCTTT.

This clonotype was picked up many times. V usage is TRBV6-6 and J usage is TRBJ2-1; possibly TRBD1 or TRBD2 for D (6 bases each). The V gene's germline CDR1 is MNHNY and CDR2 SVGAGI (reference sequence). The CDR3 totals 14 residues. The germline V and J ends were trimmed by 9 bases and 5 bases, with 17 bases remaining between them. The CDR3 region is CASSTGRRDNEQFF. DNA for the CDR3: TGTGCCAGTTCAACAGGGCGGAGGGACAATGAGCAGTTCTTC.

This clonotype was recorded at least ten times. The rearrangement uses TRBV5-1 and TRBJ2-7; no definite D call. V dropped 0 bases and J dropped 7 bases, with 14 bases sitting between them. Germline values: CDR1 SGHRS, CDR2 YFSETQ. The CDR3 has 14 amino acids. The CDR3 here is CASSLALPLGEQYF. The CDR3 region has the DNA TGCGCCAGCAGCTTGGCGTTGCCCCTGGGTGAGCAGTACTTC.

This clonotype appeared many times. The chain combines TRBV12-3 or TRBV12-4 with TRBJ2-1, with TRBD1 as a possible D gene (6 bases). The length of the CDR3 is 14 residues. The V gene lost 3 bases and the J gene lost 3 bases, with 9 bases spanning the gap. The CDR3 nucleotides read TGTGCCAGCAGTTTGCAGGGGCTCTACAATGAGCAGTTCTTC. Its protein product is CASSLQGLYNEQFF.

This clonotype was picked up many times. This chain uses TRBV3-1 with TRBJ2-3; D unclear. Between the trimmed V and J ends, which lost 3 bases and 6 bases, there was a span of 19 bases. Germline CDR1 reads LGHDT; CDR2 reads YNNKEL (reference sequence). This CDR3 is built from 16 residues. For the CDR3, the DNA is TGTGCCAGCAGCCACCTCTCGACAACCAGCGTGGATACGCAGTATTTT. Encoded protein: CASSHLSTTSVDTQYF.

This clonotype was picked up many times. The J gene is TRBJ2-7, the V gene TRBV10-3; TRBD1 or TRBD2 may be the D gene (5 bases each). V was trimmed by 7 bases and J by 3 bases, leaving 10 bases between them. This CDR3 contains 12 residues. CDR1 is ENHRY and CDR2 is SYGVKD in the germline V gene. In DNA, the CDR3 is TGTGCCATCACTTGGGACGTCTACGAGCAGTACTTC. This codes for CAITWDVYEQYF.

This clonotype was detected ten times or more. The J gene is TRBJ1-1, the V gene TRBV5-5; D call uncertain. Germline lookup yields CDR1 SGHKS and CDR2 YYEKEE (reference sequence). Trimming stripped 0 bases from V and 0 bases from J, with 12 bases between. The length of the CDR3 is 16 residues. The DNA of the CDR3 is TGTGCCAGCAGCTTGGGGGCCGTCCAGGTGAACACTGAAGCTTTCTTT. This encodes CASSLGAVQVNTEAFF.

This clonotype was detected many times. The chain links TRBV7-2 to TRBJ1-1, with D unresolved. Per the germline V gene, CDR1 is SGHTA and CDR2 is FQGNSA. V was cut by 5 bases and J by 6 bases, with 16 bases left in between. CDR3 length equals 14 residues. The chain's CDR3 is CASSVNAGFSEAFF. The CDR3 region has the DNA TGTGCCAGCAGCGTCAACGCGGGGTTCTCTGAAGCTTTCTTT.

On this clonotype: A much bigger clone sits one base away, suggesting this may be a read error. The chain recombines TRBV20-1 with TRBJ1-4, with a possible D match to TRBD1 (5 bases). The germline V gene encodes CDR1 DFQATT and CDR2 SNEGSKA (reference sequence). The CDR3 is made up of 12 amino acids. V was clipped by 3 bases and J by 7 bases, with 9 bases between them. Written as DNA, the CDR3 is TGCAGTGCTAGCAAGGGGTTTGAAAAACTGTTTTTT. This translates into CSASKGFEKLFF.

The table lists this clonotype with many counts. One base away lies a much larger clone, so this may be a sequencing read error. This chain links TRBV2 with TRBJ1-5, with unresolved D. The length of the CDR3 is 14 residues. Germline V lookup: CDR1 SNHLY, CDR2 FYNNEI. V lost 1 base and J lost 9, with 13 bases in between. CDR3 bases: TGTGCCAGCAGTGAAGGGTGGACGCTAGCGCCCCAGCATTTT. Protein sequence: CASSEGWTLAPQHF.

This clonotype appeared many times. V is TRBV5-1 and J is TRBJ2-1; either TRBD1 or TRBD2 may supply D (5 bases each). Germline V gene data show CDR1 as SGHRS and CDR2 as YFSETQ. V shed 4 bases and J shed 0 bases, with 11 bases lying between them. The CDR3 has 15 amino acids. The CDR3 region has the DNA TGCGCCAGCAGCCCCGGGACGAGCTCCTACAATGAGCAGTTCTTC. Translated: CASSPGTSSYNEQFF.

This clonotype was counted ten times or more. The gene calls are TRBV2 and TRBJ2-3, with 7 bases that match TRBD2. CDR3 length: 13 residues. The germline V gene encodes CDR1 SNHLY and CDR2 FYNNEI. V shed 7 bases, J shed 1 base, and the junction held 2 bases outside the gene matches. This chain's CDR3 is CASNSGGTDTQYF. In DNA form, the CDR3 reads TGTGCCAGCAACAGCGGGGGCACAGATACGCAGTATTTT.

This clonotype appeared many times. The chain is built from TRBV11-2 and TRBJ1-1; TRBD1 might be the D (5 bases). CDR1 SGHAT and CDR2 FQNNGV come from the germline V gene. The length of the CDR3 is 15 residues. The V and J ends lost 4 bases and 1 base respectively, with 13 bases between them. The CDR3 sequence: CASSSRAGSNTEAFF. In DNA form, the CDR3 reads TGTGCCAGCAGCTCCAGGGCCGGGTCGAACACTGAAGCTTTCTTT.

This clonotype was counted at least ten times. The chain links TRBV20-1 to TRBJ1-2; D is unclear. CDR1 DFQATT and CDR2 SNEGSKA come from the germline V gene (reference sequence). This CDR3 is built from 12 residues. Trimming took 1 base from V and 6 from J, leaving 9 bases between them. This CDR3 reads CSARVNSHGYTF. DNA for the CDR3: TGCAGTGCTAGAGTTAACAGCCATGGCTACACCTTC.

In regard to this clonotype: Here the CDR3 omits its conserved ending phenylalanine or tryptophan, so a read error is the likely source. The rearrangement joins TRBV5-1 to TRBJ2-7; no clear D. This CDR3 comprises 14 residues. V was cut by 0 bases and J by 7 bases, with 14 bases left in between. Germline V gene sequence: CDR1 SGHRS, CDR2 YFSETQ. This chain's CDR3 is CASSLGLAGEEQYN. The CDR3 coding sequence is TGCGCCAGCAGCTTGGGCCTGGCCGGTGAGGAGCAGTACAAC.